What follows are 10 T cell receptor beta chains derived from one specimen sequenced in a study of blood T cell repertoires in COVID-19 (dated by TCRdb to the early 2020s). The library was produced with the immunoSEQ multiplex PCR assay. TCRdb holds this immuneACCESS table with in-frame rearrangements only. Some clones are missing; in checked studies, unresolved V genes explain under half, and the rest has no known cause. The sample table holds roughly 190,000 clones, of which under 90% were seen once. Jointly, the top ten make up 15% to 20% of the sample. Sequenced: peripheral blood. These TCRs come from a human donor in a cohort sampled during active COVID-19.

The chain has TRBV4-2 and TRBJ2-7, with TRBD2 matching over 12 bases. The CDR3 is made up of 19 amino acids. The germline CDR1 and CDR2 sequences are LGHNA and YNFKEQ. The V gene end was trimmed by 1 base and the J gene end by 3 bases; junction bases not matched to a gene: 13. The CDR3 loop reads CASSQAQSLAGGEYYEQYF. The CDR3 nucleotides are TGTGCCAGCAGCCAAGCACAGTCACTAGCGGGAGGTGAATACTACGAGCAGTACTTC.

This chain uses TRBV11-2 with TRBJ2-7; 10 bases are a match to TRBD2. The CDR3 consists of 16 residues. Germline CDR1 reads SGHAT; CDR2 reads FQNNGV. V gave up 5 bases and J gave up 1 base; unmatched junction bases: 8. CDR3 in amino acids: CASSRITSGKSYEQYF. CDR3 nucleotide sequence: TGTGCCAGCAGCCGCATCACTAGCGGGAAGTCCTACGAGCAGTACTTC.

The gene calls are TRBV5-8 and TRBJ2-7, with 7 bases matching TRBD1. Per the germline V gene, CDR1 is SGHTS and CDR2 is YDEGEE. The CDR3 has 15 amino acids. Trimming cost V 0 bases and J 2 bases; bases outside gene matches: 5. Here the CDR3 reads CASSLARQGTYEQYV. The CDR3 DNA follows: TGTGCCAGCAGCTTGGCCCGACAGGGAACCTACGAGCAGTACGTC.

V usage is TRBV14 and J usage is TRBJ1-3; D uncertain. The germline V and J ends were trimmed by 1 base and 5 bases, with 18 bases remaining between them. The CDR3 has 17 amino acids. Germline V CDR1 and CDR2: SGHDN, FVKESK. The DNA of the CDR3 is TGTGCCAGCAGCCAAGTCCCTCCACATAGCACCAGAAACACCATATATTTT. This gives the protein CASSQVPPHSTRNTIYF.

The chain carries TRBV7-8 and TRBJ2-7, with D tentatively TRBD2 (5 bases). The V end lost 4 bases, the J end lost 0 bases, and 10 bases lay between the germline ends. Looked up from germline, CDR1 is SGHVS and CDR2 is FQNEAQ. The CDR3 is made up of 14 amino acids. The CDR3, as DNA: TGTGCCAGCAGCTCGGACTCCAGCTCCTACGAGCAGTACTTC. Protein product: CASSSDSSSYEQYF.

The chain employs TRBV7-9 and TRBJ2-5, with D tentatively TRBD1 (6 bases). Per germline, CDR1 SEHNR and CDR2 FQNEAQ (reference sequence). Trimming removed 5 bases from V and 4 bases from J, with 14 bases in between. The length of the CDR3 is 14 residues. CDR3 loop: CASSLTGLRETQYF. For the CDR3, the DNA is TGTGCCAGCAGCCTTACAGGGTTAAGAGAGACCCAGTACTTC.

The V gene is TRBV6-5, the J gene TRBJ2-1; 7 positions agree with TRBD2. The CDR3 totals 12 residues. Germline CDR1 is MNHEY and CDR2 is SVGAGI. The J segment lost 11 bases and the V segment lost 3 bases, leaving 4 bases of the junction unmatched. As DNA, the CDR3 is TGTGCCAGCAGTTATGGGGGGACTAAGCAGTTCTTC. Its protein product is CASSYGGTKQFF.

The V and J genes are TRBV19 and TRBJ2-7, with a weak D call TRBD1 (5 bases). This CDR3 is built from 13 residues. Germline V CDR1 and CDR2: LNHDA, SQIVND (reference sequence). V shed 4 bases and J shed 2 bases, with 9 bases lying between them. The CDR3 reads CASSKGVAYEQYF. The CDR3 DNA reads TGTGCCAGTAGTAAAGGGGTGGCCTACGAGCAGTACTTC.

The chain is built from TRBV3-1 (or the pseudogene TRBV3-2) and TRBJ2-2; D unresolved. The CDR3 consists of 12 residues. The germline gives CDR1 LGHDT, CDR2 YNNKEL (reference sequence). V was clipped by 1 base and J by 6 bases, with 3 bases between them. The CDR3 bases are TGTGCCAGCAGCCAAGTCTCCGGGGAGCTGTTTTTT. This encodes CASSQVSGELFF.

The sample holds a few counts of this clone. The chain carries TRBV19 and TRBJ2-6, with D possibly being TRBD1 (6 bases). V was pared by 2 bases and J by 2 bases, with 13 bases between. Germline V gene lookup returns CDR1 LNHDA and CDR2 SQIVND (reference sequence). The CDR3 sequence is 17 residues long. The CDR3 spells CASSITTGSAGANVLTF. The CDR3, as DNA: TGTGCCAGTAGTATAACAACAGGGTCGGCTGGGGCCAACGTCCTGACTTTC.